Below are 18 T cell receptor beta chains sequenced from a single sample in a study of T cell clusters in autoimmune cytopenias. One tube held mixed TRB-A and TRB-B primer pools for touch-down PCR. TCRdb reanalyzed the multiplex PCR reads, giving one entry per CDR3 protein sequence and no DNA. The listing contains under 15,000 distinct CDR3 sequences. TRB was amplified from about 270 ng of peripheral blood genomic DNA per sample. The sample was peripheral blood. The source of these receptors is a human donor with an autoimmune cytopenia or autoimmune hepatitis (not recorded which).

The CDR3 sequence is CASSHRQGRGVTEAFF. The chain combines TRBV27 with TRBJ1-1; TCRdb picks TRBD1, but there is no DNA to check that call. CDR1 is MNHEY, CDR2 SMNVEV, per germline (reference sequence). This CDR3 has 16 residues.

The CDR3 protein is CASNSGTSSYNEQFF. J is TRBJ2-1 and V is TRBV6-1; TCRdb's D gene call, TRBD2, goes unchecked for lack of DNA. This CDR3 is 15 amino acids long. The V gene's germline CDR1 is MNHNS and CDR2 SASEGT.

The J gene is TRBJ2-2, the V gene TRBV7-9. CDR1 and CDR2 from the germline V gene are SEHNR and FQNEAQ (reference sequence). This CDR3 is 14 amino acids long. The chain's CDR3 is CASSVVRNTGELFF.

The chain combines TRBV27 with TRBJ1-6. The CDR3 length is 17 residues. Germline loops: CDR1 MNHEY, CDR2 SMNVEV (reference sequence). CDR3 loop: CASSLRAGPSKNSPLHF.

This chain uses TRBV12-3 or TRBV12-4 with TRBJ2-3; checking the TCRdb D call of TRBD2 is not possible without DNA. CDR3 length equals 17 residues. CDR3 loop: CASSLYLAGGKTDTQYF.

The chain combines TRBV19 with TRBJ1-6. The CDR3 has 16 amino acids. Per germline, CDR1 LNHDA and CDR2 SQIVND (reference sequence). The CDR3 here is CASSEIHHSYNSPLHF.

This CDR3 reads CASSPGQGLSYEQYF. The J gene is TRBJ2-7, the V gene TRBV12-3 or TRBV12-4; TCRdb picks TRBD1, but there is no DNA to check that call. The CDR3 consists of 15 residues.

The genes are TRBV10-3 and TRBJ2-6; lacking DNA, the TRBD1 call made by TCRdb goes unchecked. This CDR3 has 15 amino acids. Per germline, CDR1 ENHRY and CDR2 SYGVKD. This chain's CDR3 is CAAGVAGLGANVLTF.

This chain uses TRBV19 with TRBJ2-7. The length of the CDR3 is 13 residues. The V gene's germline CDR1 is LNHDA and CDR2 SQIVND (reference sequence). CDR3 amino acids: CASSPDSSYEQYF.

This clonotype is medium-sized by frequency. The chain is built from TRBV29-1 and TRBJ2-1; TCRdb names TRBD1, which stays unverified in the absence of DNA. Germline V gene lookup returns CDR1 SQVTM and CDR2 ANQGSEA. The CDR3 spans 12 residues. CDR3 protein: CSVDRVYNEQFF.

J is TRBJ2-7 and V is TRBV6-5; there is no DNA to check the TCRdb D call of TRBD1. The length of the CDR3 is 13 residues. Germline CDR1 reads MNHEY; CDR2 reads SVGAGI. The CDR3 sequence is CASSTGTGYEQYF.

The rearrangement uses TRBV6-1 and TRBJ2-5; TCRdb's D gene call, TRBD2, goes unchecked for lack of DNA. The CDR3 spans 12 residues. CDR1 and CDR2 from the germline V gene are MNHNS and SASEGT. This CDR3 is CASMGEVETQYF.

The chain recombines TRBV5-1 with TRBJ2-3; TCRdb's D call, TRBD1, is unchecked because there is no DNA. The CDR3 spans 18 residues. The V gene's germline CDR1 is SGHRS and CDR2 YFSETQ. The CDR3 here is CASSLWGVGDGLTDTQYF.

This clonotype is classed as medium-sized (0.01 to 0.1%) by frequency. The V gene is TRBV19, the J gene TRBJ2-7; TCRdb's D call of TRBD1 is untestable without DNA. The CDR3 runs 14 residues. Germline V gives CDR1 LNHDA, CDR2 SQIVND (reference sequence). This chain's CDR3 is CASSIEDRGYEQYF.

The rearrangement links TRBV6-6 to TRBJ1-1. CDR1 is MNHNY and CDR2 is SVGAGI in the germline V gene (reference sequence). The length of the CDR3 is 13 residues. The CDR3 sequence is CASSYEGYTEAFF.

The J gene is TRBJ1-1, the V gene TRBV5-1. The germline gives CDR1 SGHRS, CDR2 YFSETQ. CDR3 length: 14 amino acids. The CDR3 region is CASSFGVVNTEAFF.

The V gene is TRBV12-3 or TRBV12-4, the J gene TRBJ1-1. This CDR3 region has 13 residues. Here the CDR3 reads CASIRTGNTEAFF.

This clonotype shows up as medium-sized by frequency. The CDR3 here is CSVQGQGIVNEQFF. The rearrangement uses TRBV29-1 and TRBJ2-1; TCRdb's D call of TRBD1 is untestable without DNA. This CDR3 contains 14 residues. Germline values: CDR1 SQVTM, CDR2 ANQGSEA.